One TCR beta chain is described in this entry. The antigen is not known. Next came a second PCR, run for about 7 to 12 cycles, which used a sample-barcoded 5' primer along with a J-beta primer mix. TCRdb ran MiXCR on the 5' RACE reads and lists one entry per CDR3 protein. The sample consists of some 640,000 distinct CDR3 sequences, approximately 30% of them appearing once. Healthy Caucasian individuals from Russia aged about 6 to 90 served as donors. This entry is derived from a study of blood T cells in healthy people across ages. This CDR3 region has 21 residues. Trimming cost V 0 bases and J 5 bases, with 34 bases left between them. CDR1 GTSNPN and CDR2 SVGIG come from the germline V gene (reference sequence). General observations from the study: In long-lived donors, naive CD4+ cell counts and diversity exceeded those of aged donors. Among T cells, TCR beta diversity per million cells dropped roughly linearly as age rose. Unknown donor CMV status possibly confounded expanded clonotype changes.

This receptor was identified in a woman older than 75 in good health. Sequencing input: blood. V is TRBV30 and J is TRBJ2-5; tentatively, D is TRBD1 (6 bases). CDR3 nucleotides: TGTGCCTGGAGTGTATTGGCCACAGGGACCCCCAGGGGCCAGAAAGGGGAGACCCAGTACTTC. Amino acids: CAWSVLATGTPRGQKGETQYF.